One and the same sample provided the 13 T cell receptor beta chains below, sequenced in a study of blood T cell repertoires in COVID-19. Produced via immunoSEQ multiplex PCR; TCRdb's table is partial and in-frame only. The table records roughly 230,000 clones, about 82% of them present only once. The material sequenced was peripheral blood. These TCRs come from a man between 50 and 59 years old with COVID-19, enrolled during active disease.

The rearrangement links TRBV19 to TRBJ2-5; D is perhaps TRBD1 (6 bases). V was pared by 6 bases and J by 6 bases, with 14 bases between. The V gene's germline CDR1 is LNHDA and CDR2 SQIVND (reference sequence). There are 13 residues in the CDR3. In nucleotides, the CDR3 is TGTGCCAGTAGCTTGATTCAGGGGAAGACCCAGTACTTC. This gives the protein CASSLIQGKTQYF.

CDR3 in DNA: TGTGCCAGCAGGTCAAACTATGGCTACACCTTC. Protein sequence: CASRSNYGYTF. This rearrangement joins TRBV6-5 to TRBJ1-2; D not certain. V was clipped by 6 bases and J by 2 bases, with 4 bases between them. The CDR3 has 11 residues. The germline CDR1 and CDR2 sequences are MNHEY and SVGAGI.

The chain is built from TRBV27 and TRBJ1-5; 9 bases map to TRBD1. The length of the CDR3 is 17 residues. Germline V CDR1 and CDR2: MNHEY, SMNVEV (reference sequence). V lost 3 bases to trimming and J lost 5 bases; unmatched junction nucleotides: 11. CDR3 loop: CASSFLRGQGKDQPQHF. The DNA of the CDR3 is TGTGCCAGCAGTTTTCTCCGTGGACAGGGGAAGGATCAGCCCCAGCATTTT.

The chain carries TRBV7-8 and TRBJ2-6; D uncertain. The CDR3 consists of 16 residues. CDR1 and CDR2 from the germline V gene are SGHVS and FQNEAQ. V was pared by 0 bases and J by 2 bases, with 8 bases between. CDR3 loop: CASSLAEVAGANVLTF. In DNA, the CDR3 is TGTGCCAGCAGCTTAGCAGAGGTTGCTGGGGCCAACGTCCTGACTTTC.

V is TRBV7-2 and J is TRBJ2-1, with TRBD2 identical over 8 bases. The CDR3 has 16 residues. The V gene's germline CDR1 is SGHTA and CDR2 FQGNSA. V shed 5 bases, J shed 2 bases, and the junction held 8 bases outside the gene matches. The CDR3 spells CASSPSGGGTYNEQFF. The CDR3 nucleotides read TGTGCCAGCAGCCCGTCGGGGGGGGGTACCTACAATGAGCAGTTCTTC.

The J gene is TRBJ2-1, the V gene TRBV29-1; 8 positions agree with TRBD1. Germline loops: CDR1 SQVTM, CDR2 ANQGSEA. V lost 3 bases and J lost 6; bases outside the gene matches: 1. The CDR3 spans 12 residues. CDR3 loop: CSVEDRVNEQFF. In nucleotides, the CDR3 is TGCAGCGTTGAGGACAGGGTCAATGAGCAGTTCTTC.

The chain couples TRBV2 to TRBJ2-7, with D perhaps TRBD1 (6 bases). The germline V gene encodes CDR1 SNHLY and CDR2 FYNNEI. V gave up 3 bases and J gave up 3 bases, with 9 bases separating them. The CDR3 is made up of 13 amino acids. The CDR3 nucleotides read TGTGCCAGCAGTGAGGAGGACAGCTACGAGCAGTACTTC. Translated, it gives CASSEEDSYEQYF.

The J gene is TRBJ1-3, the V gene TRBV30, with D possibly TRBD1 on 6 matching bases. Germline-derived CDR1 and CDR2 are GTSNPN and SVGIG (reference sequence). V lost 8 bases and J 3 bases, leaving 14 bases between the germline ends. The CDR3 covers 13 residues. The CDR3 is CARKQGIGNTIYF. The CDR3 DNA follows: TGTGCCAGAAAACAGGGTATTGGAAACACCATATATTTT.

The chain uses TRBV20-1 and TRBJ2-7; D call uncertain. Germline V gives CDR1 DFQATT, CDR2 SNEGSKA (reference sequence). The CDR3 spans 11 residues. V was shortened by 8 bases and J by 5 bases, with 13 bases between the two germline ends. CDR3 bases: TGCAGTCTCCGGTCCCCCAACGAGCAGTACTTC. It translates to CSLRSPNEQYF.

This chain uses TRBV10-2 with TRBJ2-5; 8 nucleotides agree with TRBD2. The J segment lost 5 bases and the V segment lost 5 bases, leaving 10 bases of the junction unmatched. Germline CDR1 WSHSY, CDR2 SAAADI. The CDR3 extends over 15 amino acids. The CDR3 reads CASSSTGGGIETQYF. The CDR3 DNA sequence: TGCGCCAGCAGTTCGACTGGCGGGGGGATCGAGACCCAGTACTTC.

CDR3 nucleotide sequence: TGTGCCTGGAGCGGTCTCGGGAACACTGAAGCTTTCTTT. Residues: CAWSGLGNTEAFF. The J gene is TRBJ1-1, the V gene TRBV30; D not resolved. The CDR3 has 13 amino acids. Per the germline V gene, CDR1 is GTSNPN and CDR2 is SVGIG (reference sequence). V lost 3 bases and J lost 1, with 9 bases in between.

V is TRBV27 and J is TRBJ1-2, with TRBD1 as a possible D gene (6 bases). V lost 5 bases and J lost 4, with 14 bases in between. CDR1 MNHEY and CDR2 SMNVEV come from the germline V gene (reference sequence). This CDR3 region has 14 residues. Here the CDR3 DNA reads TGTGCCAGCAGTCCCAACAGGGTCTCCTATGGCTACACCTTC. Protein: CASSPNRVSYGYTF.

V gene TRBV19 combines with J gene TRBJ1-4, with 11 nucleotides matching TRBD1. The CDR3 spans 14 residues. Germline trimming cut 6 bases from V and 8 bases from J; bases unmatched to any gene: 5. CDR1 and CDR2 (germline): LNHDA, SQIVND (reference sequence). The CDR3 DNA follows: TGTGCCAGTAGGGACAGGGGGCGTTCGGAAAAACTGTTTTTT. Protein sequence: CASRDRGRSEKLFF.